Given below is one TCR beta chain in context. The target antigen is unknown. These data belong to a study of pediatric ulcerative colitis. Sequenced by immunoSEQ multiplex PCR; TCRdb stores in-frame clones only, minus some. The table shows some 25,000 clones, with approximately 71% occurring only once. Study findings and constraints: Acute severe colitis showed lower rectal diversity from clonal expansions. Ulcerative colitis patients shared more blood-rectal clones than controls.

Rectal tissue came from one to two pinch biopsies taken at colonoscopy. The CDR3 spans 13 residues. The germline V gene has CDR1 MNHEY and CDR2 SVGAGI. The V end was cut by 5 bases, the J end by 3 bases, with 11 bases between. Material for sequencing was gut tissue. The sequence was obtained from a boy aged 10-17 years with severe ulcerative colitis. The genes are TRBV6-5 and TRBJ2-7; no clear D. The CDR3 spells CASSDLRSYEQYF. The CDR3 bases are TGTGCCAGCAGTGACTTGCGCAGCTACGAGCAGTACTTC.